This T cell receptor (beta chain) derives from a study of T cells in Graves' hyperthyroidism and ophthalmopathy. Amplification of TCR beta CDR3 regions used RNA as the template. The HTBI set primed first-round TCR CDR3 RT-PCR. Each CDR3 protein is one row after TCRdb ran MiXCR on the multiplex PCR reads. The table includes roughly 510,000 distinct CDR3 sequences, 40% to 50% detected once. Trimming took 6 bases from V and 2 from J, leaving 13 bases between them. This CDR3 comprises 14 residues. Sequencing was performed on peripheral blood or thyroid tissue (not recorded which). The sequence came from an adult woman with Graves' disease, either hyperthyroidism or ophthalmopathy (not recorded which). The V and J genes are TRBV12-3 or TRBV12-4 and TRBJ1-1; possible D gene TRBD1, 6 bases. The CDR3 spells CASRFGTSNTEAFF. The DNA of the CDR3 is TGTGCCAGCAGGTTTGGGACAAGTAACACTGAAGCTTTCTTT.